This TCR beta chain was identified in a study of shared clonotypes between healthy human individuals. General study results and limits: Shared across a handful of donors were around 5% of the naive CD4 clonotypes. The study drew on few donors, limiting represented genetic and exposure-history diversity.

CD45RO-negative cells were positively selected for CCR7, leaving out terminally differentiated effector memory CD45RA+ cells. Method: immunoSEQ multiplex PCR; TCRdb's copy keeps in-frame clones and lacks some. The sample carries 2 million or so clones, roughly 95% recorded once. Notes on this clone: Its target is unknown.

The sequenced material came from naive CD8+ T cells sorted from blood. This TCR was recovered from a man younger than 30 in good health.

The CDR3, as DNA: TGCGCCAGCAGTGTGAACACTCTCCAAGAGACCCAGTACTTC. Its translation: CASSVNTLQETQYF. The rearrangement joins TRBV10-2 to TRBJ2-5; no clear D gene. The germline V gene has CDR1 WSHSY and CDR2 SAAADI. The CDR3 is made up of 14 amino acids. V was clipped by 4 bases and J by 1 base, with 10 bases between them.